These 4 T cell receptor beta chains were sequenced from one sample in a study of CD8 T cells in ankylosing spondylitis. General study findings and limits: Blood of patients with ankylosing spondylitis appeared to be characterized by a TCR beta motif of several highly homologous variants.

Their antigens remain unidentified. TCRdb reprocessed the 5' RACE reads with MiXCR, giving one entry per CDR3 protein. This table has around 770,000 distinct CDR3 sequences, 15% to 20% appearing once. What was sequenced was blood, either unsorted or a sorted T cell fraction (not recorded which). The receptors were sampled from a male donor with ankylosing spondylitis.

This chain connects TRBV7-9 to TRBJ1-2, with 11 bases aligning to TRBD1. The CDR3 sequence is 16 residues long. The V gene's germline CDR1 is SEHNR and CDR2 FQNEAQ (reference sequence). After removal of 6 bases from V and 2 bases from J, the junction contained 8 bases not matched to a gene. Written as DNA, the CDR3 is TGTGCCAGCAGTTCCGGGACAGGGGGTTCCAACTATGGCTACACCTTC. Translation: CASSSGTGGSNYGYTF.

This clonotype showed up just a few times. This chain links TRBV7-3 with TRBJ2-1, with TRBD2 as a possible D gene (5 bases). The CDR3 is 14 amino acids. Germline values: CDR1 SGHTA, CDR2 FQGTGA. Between the trimmed V and J ends, which lost 6 bases and 4 bases, there was a span of 13 bases. CDR3 bases: TGTGCCAGCAGAAAGGGTCGGGGTTACAATGAGCAGTTCTTC. As protein: CASRKGRGYNEQFF.

This clonotype was counted a few times. The chain is built from TRBV5-1 and TRBJ2-3; D not resolved. The CDR3 runs 12 residues. Germline V gene data show CDR1 as SGHRS and CDR2 as YFSETQ. Trimming removed 7 bases at V and 10 bases at J, with 16 bases between. The CDR3, as DNA: TGCGCCAGCGGGCTAGACCCACGTGCGCAGTATTTT. Translating gives CASGLDPRAQYF.

The V and J genes are TRBV11-1 and TRBJ1-1; D unresolved. This CDR3 is 13 amino acids long. Trimming stripped 4 bases from V and 3 bases from J, with 9 bases between. Per the germline V gene, CDR1 is SGHAT and CDR2 is FQDESV (reference sequence). CDR3 sequence reads: CASSYSWDTEAFF. In DNA form, the CDR3 reads TGTGCCAGCAGCTACTCCTGGGACACTGAAGCTTTCTTT.